These 17 T cell receptor beta chains were sequenced from one sample in a study of T cell repertoires in cytomegalovirus infection. These receptors' targets are unknown. TCRdb re-called the reads through MiXCR, storing one row per CDR3 protein. The sample contains approximately 300,000 distinct CDR3 sequences, roughly 25% of which appear only once. This material consisted of cultured PBMCs, taken from culture after CMV antigen stimulation. Every receptor here comes from a human donor in good health (CMV status not recorded). Some clones in this sample may be carry-over from other donors' samples.

This clonotype was seen ten or more times. The chain uses TRBV7-2 and TRBJ1-1; 10 bases match TRBD1. V dropped 5 bases and J dropped 4; count of bases not matched to a gene: 7. CDR3 length: 15 amino acids. Germline values: CDR1 SGHTA, CDR2 FQGNSA. CDR3 nucleotides: TGTGCCAGCAGCGCCGACAGGGGGCGGGTCACTGAAGCTTTCTTT. It encodes CASSADRGRVTEAFF.

This chain uses TRBV20-1 with TRBJ2-1, with 7 bases lining up with TRBD2. This CDR3 has 14 amino acids. V lost 0 bases and J lost 5; bases outside the gene matches: 4. The V gene's germline CDR1 is DFQATT and CDR2 SNEGSKA (reference sequence). Written as DNA, the CDR3 is TGCAGTGCTAGAGATAGCAGCGGGGACAATGAGCAGTTCTTC. This encodes CSARDSSGDNEQFF.

This clonotype was seen many times. V and J are TRBV7-2 and TRBJ1-4, with D perhaps TRBD1 (6 bases). CDR3 length equals 15 residues. Trimming pared 0 bases from V and 4 bases from J, leaving 9 bases between. The germline V gene has CDR1 SGHTA and CDR2 FQGNSA. The CDR3 coding sequence is TGTGCCAGCAGCTTAGCCGGGGGCGTTAATGAAAAACTGTTTTTT. As protein: CASSLAGGVNEKLFF.

This clonotype has a handful of counts. The chain links TRBV28 to TRBJ2-2; weak D call: TRBD2 (6 bases). The ends were cut back, 5 bases at V and 4 bases at J, with 14 bases in the middle. Germline V gene lookup returns CDR1 MDHEN and CDR2 SYDVKM. This CDR3 spans 15 amino acids. The CDR3 loop is CASSLGGRGTGELFF. CDR3 DNA: TGTGCCAGCAGTCTCGGAGGGCGAGGCACCGGGGAGCTGTTTTTT.

J is TRBJ2-3 and V is TRBV7-2, with 11 bases matching TRBD2. After removal of 1 base from V and 8 bases from J, the junction contained 8 bases not matched to a gene. There are 16 residues in the CDR3. The germline V gene has CDR1 SGHTA and CDR2 FQGNSA. CDR3 amino acids: CASSLVAGGPFGTQYF. DNA of the CDR3: TGTGCCAGCAGCTTAGTAGCGGGAGGGCCCTTCGGTACGCAGTATTTT.

The chain combines TRBV29-1 with TRBJ2-1; D is unresolved. Trimming shortened V by 3 bases and J by 3 bases, and 12 bases separated the two germline ends. CDR3 length: 14 amino acids. The germline V gene has CDR1 SQVTM and CDR2 ANQGSEA. CDR3 in DNA: TGCAGCGTTGACCCCCCTGGCAGCTACAATGAGCAGTTCTTC. It translates to CSVDPPGSYNEQFF.

The chain employs TRBV27 and TRBJ2-4; possibly TRBD1 or TRBD2 for D (5 bases each). The CDR3 contains 19 residues. Germline loops: CDR1 MNHEY, CDR2 SMNVEV (reference sequence). V shed 4 bases and J shed 1 base, with 23 bases lying between them. This CDR3 is CASSSQGVGRVLAKNIQYF. The CDR3 coding sequence is TGTGCCAGCAGTTCCCAGGGAGTCGGTAGGGTTCTCGCCAAAAACATTCAGTACTTC.

This clonotype was counted ten times or more. The gene calls are TRBV7-2 and TRBJ2-2; 8 nucleotides align to TRBD2. V dropped 6 bases and J dropped 5; count of bases not matched to a gene: 14. The V gene's germline CDR1 is SGHTA and CDR2 FQGNSA. The CDR3 has 17 residues. In nucleotides, the CDR3 is TGTGCCAGCAGGCGCACCTTCAGCGGGAGCCAAACCGGGGAGCTGTTTTTT. Its protein is CASRRTFSGSQTGELFF.

On this clonotype: A read error is possible here, since a much larger clone lies one base away. This chain links TRBV7-2 with TRBJ2-5; D remains unclear. CDR3 length: 15 residues. From germline, CDR1 is SGHTA and CDR2 FQGNSA. In DNA form, the CDR3 reads TGTGCCAGCAACTTAGTGGGCGGATTCCAAGAGACCCAGTACTTC. Translating gives CASNLVGGFQETQYF.

This clonotype was detected a few times. The gene calls are TRBV5-5 and TRBJ2-1; 11 bases are shared with TRBD2. Trimming cost V 4 bases and J 5 bases; bases outside gene matches: 5. This CDR3 is 15 amino acids long. Germline V lookup: CDR1 SGHKS, CDR2 YYEKEE (reference sequence). In DNA, the CDR3 is TGTGCCAGCAGCGATCGACTAGCGGGGCACAATGAGCAGTTCTTC. Protein product: CASSDRLAGHNEQFF.

The rearrangement joins TRBV5-6 to TRBJ1-6; tentatively, D is TRBD1 (6 bases). V lost 4 bases to trimming and J lost 8 bases, with 13 bases between them. In germline, CDR1 is SGHDT, CDR2 YYEEEE. This CDR3 has 14 residues. This chain's CDR3 is CASSPQGRDSPLHF. The CDR3 nucleotides read TGTGCCAGCAGCCCACAGGGTAGGGATTCACCCCTCCACTTT.

This clonotype has more than one count but fewer than ten. The chain has TRBV7-9 and TRBJ1-6; maybe TRBD1 (6 bases). Germline CDR1 is SEHNR and CDR2 is FQNEAQ (reference sequence). Between the trimmed V and J ends, which lost 5 bases and 5 bases, there was a span of 13 bases. The CDR3 is 15 residues long. CDR3 in DNA: TGTGCCAGCAGCCTAGGGACATATGATAATTCACCCCTCCACTTT. It yields the protein CASSLGTYDNSPLHF.

This clonotype has a count of ten or more. The gene calls are TRBV7-8 and TRBJ2-1; D remains ambiguous. The CDR3 contains 16 residues. CDR1 is SGHVS, CDR2 FQNEAQ, per germline. Trimming cost V 5 bases and J 8 bases, with 22 bases left between them. CDR3 loop: CASSIWVRDGGDEQFF. CDR3 bases: TGTGCCAGCAGCATCTGGGTTAGGGATGGCGGCGATGAGCAGTTCTTC.

In this sample, this clonotype turned up many times. The chain couples TRBV24-1 to TRBJ2-3; 8 bases fit TRBD2. CDR1 and CDR2 from the germline V gene are KGHDR and SFDVKD. With 3 bases clipped from V and 0 bases from J, the junction kept 4 bases outside the gene matches. The length of the CDR3 is 16 residues. Here the CDR3 DNA reads TGTGCCACCAGTGATCGGACTAGCCCAAGCACAGATACGCAGTATTTT. This codes for CATSDRTSPSTDTQYF.

This clonotype was counted a few times. CDR3 DNA: TGTGCCAGCAGCCCCTGGGGTCGGAAAGAGACCCAGTACTTC. Translation: CASSPWGRKETQYF. This chain connects TRBV7-2 to TRBJ2-5, with D unclear. Germline-derived CDR1 and CDR2 are SGHTA and FQGNSA. The CDR3 runs to 14 residues. Trimming removed 5 bases from V and 3 bases from J, with 13 bases in between.

This clonotype was observed many times. The rearrangement joins TRBV7-2 to TRBJ1-3, with a weak D call TRBD1 (5 bases). V lost 1 base to trimming and J lost 0 bases, with 16 bases between them. The CDR3 contains 18 residues. Per germline, CDR1 SGHTA and CDR2 FQGNSA. The CDR3 DNA reads TGTGCCAGCAGCTTAGGACCAATCCAACAGGCCTCTGGAAACACCATATATTTT. Encoded protein: CASSLGPIQQASGNTIYF. The variable domain in full, with the rest retrieved from reference TRBV7-2 and TRBJ1-3, is GAGVSQSPSNKVTEKGKDVELRCDPISGHTALYWYRQSLGQGLEFLIYFQGNSAPDKSGLPSDRFSAERTGGSVSTLTIQRTQQEDSAVYLCASSLGPIQQASGNTIYFGEGSWLTVV.

The J gene is TRBJ2-1, the V gene TRBV7-2; the D call may be TRBD1 or TRBD2 (5 bases each). The germline CDR1 and CDR2 sequences are SGHTA and FQGNSA. The CDR3 runs 15 residues. The V end lost 0 bases, the J end lost 4 bases, and 10 bases lay between the germline ends. The CDR3 nucleotides read TGTGCCAGCAGCTTAGCGGGGGATCGGTACAATGAGCAGTTCTTC. Translating it yields CASSLAGDRYNEQFF.